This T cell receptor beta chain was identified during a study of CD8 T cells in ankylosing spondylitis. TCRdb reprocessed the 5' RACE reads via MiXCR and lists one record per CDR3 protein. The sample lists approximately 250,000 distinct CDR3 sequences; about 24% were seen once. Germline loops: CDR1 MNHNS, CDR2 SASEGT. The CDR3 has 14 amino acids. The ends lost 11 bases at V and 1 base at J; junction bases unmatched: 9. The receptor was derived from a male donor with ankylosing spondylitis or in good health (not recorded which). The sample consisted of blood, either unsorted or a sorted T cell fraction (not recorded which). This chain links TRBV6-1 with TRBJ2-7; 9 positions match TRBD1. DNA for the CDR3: TGTGCCGGCTCCCCAGGACAGGGGTCCTACGAGCAGTACTTC. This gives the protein CAGSPGQGSYEQYF.